Presented here are 2 T cell receptor beta chains from one specimen sequenced in a study of T cell repertoires in cytomegalovirus infection. Their antigens remain unidentified. MiXCR was run by TCRdb on the reads, yielding one entry per CDR3 protein. The sample lists roughly 800,000 distinct CDR3 sequences, roughly 28% occurring once. The material was cultured CD8+ T cells from PBMCs, obtained from culture after CMV antigen stimulation. Receptors originate from a human donor in good health (CMV status not recorded). Some clones in this sample may be carry-over from other donors' samples.

This chain uses TRBV19 with TRBJ1-5; the D gene is possibly TRBD1 (5 bases). Between the trimmed V and J ends, which lost 0 bases and 0 bases, there was a span of 18 bases. The CDR3 is 19 residues long. The germline gives CDR1 LNHDA, CDR2 SQIVND (reference sequence). This CDR3 reads CASSIDGESGGYSNQPQHF. CDR3 nucleotide sequence: TGTGCCAGTAGTATAGATGGTGAATCGGGGGGTTATAGCAATCAGCCCCAGCATTTT.

Remarks on this clonotype: A much larger clone lies a single base off, so this may be a read error. This chain links TRBV19 with TRBJ1-1; a possible D gene is TRBD1 (5 bases). The V gene's germline CDR1 is LNHDA and CDR2 SQIVND (reference sequence). CDR3 length equals 15 residues. In nucleotides, the CDR3 is TGTGCCGGTAGTATACCCCTCGGAAGGGGAGGTGAAGCTTTCTTT. It is translated as CAGSIPLGRGGEAFF. Filled out from reference TRBV19 and TRBJ1-1, the complete variable domain reads DGGITQSPKYLFRKEGQNVTLSCEQNLNHDAMYWYRQDPGQGLRLIYYSQIVNDFQKGDIAEGYSVSREKKESFPLTVTSAQKNPTAFYLCAGSIPLGRGGEAFFGQGTRLTVV.